This T cell receptor (beta chain) is from a study of shared T cell receptors in the human thymus. This clone was observed a handful of times. CDR3 length: 15 residues. The V gene's germline CDR1 is MNHNS and CDR2 SASEGT. Losses at the gene ends were 9 bases for V and 7 bases for J; bases not matched to a gene: 12. Method: immunoSEQ multiplex PCR; TCRdb's copy keeps in-frame clones and lacks some. The table shows 540,000 or so clones, with more than 75% occurring only once. This sample was also put to use in a study of human thymus T cells. That report notes: Unrelated individuals had highly overlapping thymic repertoires, as reported in related research.

The clonotype comes from a boy in the first two years of life with a congenital heart defect. The specimen was thymocytes. The rearrangement links TRBV6-1 to TRBJ2-1, with TRBD2 matching 10 bases. Here the CDR3 reads CASEGLAGDLNEQFF. The CDR3 nucleotides are TGTGCCAGTGAGGGGCTAGCGGGAGATTTGAATGAGCAGTTCTTC.